This T cell receptor beta chain stems from a study of OX40 agonist ivuxolimab in advanced cancers. Findings of the study overall: Both CD4+ and CD8+ T cell populations in blood had undergone clonal expansion by week 6 at 0.1 to 3.0 mg/kg. The average count of expanded clones was higher among CD8+ T cells than among CD4+.

Measured with immunoSEQ multiplex PCR; TCRdb has only the in-frame clones, and not every one. This sample has around 60,000 clones, with around four fifths found just once. The study sampled blood at baseline, cycle 4 day 1, and cycle 7 day 1. To note about this clone: Its matching antigen is unknown.

CDR3 size: 15 residues. Trimming cost V 2 bases and J 5 bases, with 12 bases left between them. The V gene's germline CDR1 is SGHTA and CDR2 FQGNSA. The V and J genes are TRBV7-2 and TRBJ1-4, with a tentative D call TRBD1 (5 bases). The specimen comprised CD4+ or CD8+ T cells sorted from blood, sampled in a trial of the OX40 agonist ivuxolimab. This receptor was obtained from an adult with an advanced solid tumor such as melanoma, head and neck, liver or kidney cancer. The DNA of the CDR3 is TGTGCCAGCAGCTTACAGAGGGGATTCAATGAAAAACTGTTTTTT. This gives the protein CASSLQRGFNEKLFF. Full variable domain (missing parts from reference TRBV7-2 and TRBJ1-4): GAGVSQSPSNKVTEKGKDVELRCDPISGHTALYWYRQSLGQGLEFLIYFQGNSAPDKSGLPSDRFSAERTGGSVSTLTIQRTQQEDSAVYLCASSLQRGFNEKLFFGSGTQLSVL.